This TCR beta chain was identified in a study of identifying expanded T cells in peripheral blood. Study-level findings and limits: Differentially abundant clones: roughly 1.2 between replicates, around 16 at 2 to 3 weeks, less than 25 at four. Across healthy donors, higher total template counts meant significantly greater approximately two-week count variance.

TCRdb's copy holds only in-frame clones and misses some; the assay was immunoSEQ multiplex PCR. The sample lists over 85,000 clones; roughly 85% were seen once. CDR1 is SGHTA and CDR2 is FQGNSA in the germline V gene. The V and J ends lost 5 bases and 8 bases, in that order; junction bases with no gene match: 8. The CDR3 has 16 amino acids. To note about this clone: The antigen remains undetermined.

During the collection period, no donor immune events like infections were recorded. Specimen: blood. The receptor's source is a person aged 18 to 69 in good health. V gene TRBV7-2 combines with J gene TRBJ2-2; 13 bases map to TRBD2. CDR3 DNA sequence: TGTGCCAGCAGCCTTAGACTAGCGGGGGGTGGTGGGGAGCTGTTTTTT. It specifies CASSLRLAGGGGELFF.